The 17 T cell receptor beta chains listed next were all sequenced from one sample in a study of blood T cell repertoires in COVID-19. Assay: immunoSEQ multiplex PCR; the TCRdb copy retains only in-frame clones and omits some. The sample contains 12,000 or so clones, around four fifths of which appear only once. Sequencing used peripheral blood. The receptor source for this set is a woman aged 60-75 years with acute or convalescent COVID-19.

This chain connects TRBV28 to TRBJ2-5; the match to TRBD1 covers 8 bases. In germline, CDR1 is MDHEN, CDR2 SYDVKM. This CDR3 has 13 residues. V dropped 5 bases and J dropped 3; count of bases not matched to a gene: 2. DNA for the CDR3: TGTGCCAGCAGTCTGGACAGGGAAGAGACCCAGTACTTC. Translated, it gives CASSLDREETQYF.

The chain recombines TRBV19 with TRBJ1-4, with a possible D match to TRBD1 (6 bases). The ends were cut back, 6 bases at V and 10 bases at J, with 18 bases in the middle. The CDR3 is made up of 14 amino acids. The germline gives CDR1 LNHDA, CDR2 SQIVND (reference sequence). CDR3 protein: CASRKLRDTGKLFF. Written as DNA, the CDR3 is TGTGCCAGTAGGAAACTCCGGGACACCGGAAAACTGTTTTTT.

V and J are TRBV9 and TRBJ1-1, with D unclear. V lost 0 bases, J lost 5 bases, and 8 bases lay in between. The CDR3 is made up of 13 amino acids. Germline V lookup: CDR1 SGDLS, CDR2 YYNGEE. CDR3 loop: CASSVATGTEAFF. DNA of the CDR3: TGTGCCAGCAGCGTAGCTACCGGGACTGAAGCTTTCTTT.

The chain joins TRBV6-5 to TRBJ1-2, with 7 bases fitting TRBD1. Trimming took 7 bases from V and 3 from J; bases not matched to a gene: 5. Germline V gene lookup returns CDR1 MNHEY and CDR2 SVGAGI. This CDR3 comprises 13 residues. The CDR3: CASTGDSDYGYTF. The CDR3 DNA sequence: TGTGCCAGCACCGGGGACAGCGACTATGGCTACACCTTC.

The chain uses TRBV5-4 and TRBJ2-7; D is possibly TRBD1 (6 bases). This CDR3 contains 14 residues. V gave up 2 bases and J gave up 4 bases, with 13 bases separating them. The V gene's germline CDR1 is SGHNT and CDR2 YYREEE (reference sequence). The CDR3 is CASSLSGTPYEQYF. CDR3 DNA: TGTGCCAGCAGCTTATCCGGGACACCATACGAGCAGTACTTC.

This sequence joins TRBV5-1 and TRBJ2-1, with 10 nucleotides matching TRBD1. Germline CDR1 SGHRS, CDR2 YFSETQ. The CDR3 runs 16 residues. The V gene end was trimmed by 0 bases and the J gene end by 2 bases; junction bases not matched to a gene: 2. The CDR3 spells CASSLDGTGAYNEQFF. The CDR3 nucleotides read TGCGCCAGCAGCTTGGACGGGACAGGGGCCTACAATGAGCAGTTCTTC.

This clone was found a few times. The chain has TRBV27 and TRBJ2-3; TRBD2 aligns across 11 bases. V lost 5 bases and J lost 2; bases outside the gene matches: 3. From germline, CDR1 is MNHEY and CDR2 SMNVEV (reference sequence). This CDR3 comprises 15 residues. CDR3 in amino acids: CASSVAGGYTDTQYF. The CDR3, as DNA: TGTGCCAGCAGTGTAGCGGGAGGGTACACAGATACGCAGTATTTT.

Here the CDR3 DNA reads TGTGCCAGCAGTGAAGGGGCAGATTATAGCAATCAGCCCCAGCATTTT. The encoded protein is CASSEGADYSNQPQHF. This chain connects TRBV2 to TRBJ1-5, with no clear D. From germline, CDR1 is SNHLY and CDR2 FYNNEI. The V and J ends lost 1 base and 0 bases respectively, with 10 bases between them. The CDR3 is 16 amino acids.

V is TRBV2 and J is TRBJ2-2; possibly TRBD1 for D (6 bases). CDR3 length equals 13 residues. The ends were cut back, 10 bases at V and 2 bases at J, with 11 bases in the middle. Looked up from germline, CDR1 is SNHLY and CDR2 is FYNNEI. CDR3 DNA sequence: TGTGCCAAATCGGACAGAAACACCGGGGAGCTGTTTTTT. Amino acids: CAKSDRNTGELFF. The whole variable domain, filled in from reference TRBV2 and TRBJ2-2, reads EPEVTQTPSHQVTQMGQEVILRCVPISNHLYFYWYRQILGQKVEFLVSFYNNEISEKSEIFDDQFSVERPDGSNFTLKIRSTKLEDSAMYFCAKSDRNTGELFFGEGSRLTVL.

V and J are TRBV21-1 and TRBJ1-2; TRBD1, the table's D call, was not compared with the DNA. TRBV21-1 is flagged as a pseudogene. The CDR3 is 17 amino acids. In DNA form, the CDR3 reads TGTGCCAGCAGCAAAGGACCTTACAGACAGGTTTTATATGGCTACACCTTC. It is translated as CASSKGPYRQVLYGYTF.

This clone has just a few counts. The rearrangement uses TRBV7-6 and TRBJ2-2; TRBD2 aligns across 12 bases. Trimming removed 1 base from V and 1 base from J; junction bases left unmatched: 7. CDR1 SGHVS and CDR2 FNYEAQ come from the germline V gene. CDR3 length: 19 amino acids. Here the CDR3 DNA reads TGTGCCAGCAGCTTAGTAGCGACTAGCGGGGGCGTGAACACCGGGGAGCTGTTTTTT. Translating it yields CASSLVATSGGVNTGELFF.

The chain joins TRBV28 to TRBJ1-2; D gene uncertain. CDR1 is MDHEN and CDR2 is SYDVKM in the germline V gene. V was cut by 6 bases and J by 2 bases, with 10 bases left in between. This CDR3 has 13 amino acids. The CDR3 nucleotides read TGTGCCAGCAGGGGCGCTGGCAACTATGGCTACACCTTC. Protein sequence: CASRGAGNYGYTF.

V and J are TRBV18 and TRBJ2-1; 12 positions agree with TRBD2. Germline V CDR1 and CDR2: KGHSH, LQKENI. The CDR3 has 18 residues. With V trimmed by 0 bases and J by 1 base, 4 bases remained unmatched. CDR3 loop: CASSPPKLAGGSYNEQFF. Here the CDR3 DNA reads TGTGCCAGCTCACCACCCAAACTAGCGGGGGGTTCCTACAATGAGCAGTTCTTC. The complete variable domain, with remaining parts taken from reference TRBV18 and TRBJ2-1, reads NAGVMQNPRHLVRRRGQEARLRCSPMKGHSHVYWYRQLPEEGLKFMVYLQKENIIDESGMPKERFSAEFPKEGPSILRIQQVVRGDSAAYFCASSPPKLAGGSYNEQFFGPGTRLTVL.

The gene calls are TRBV6-1 and TRBJ2-4, with TRBD1 identical over 8 bases. Germline trimming cut 0 bases from V and 7 bases from J; bases unmatched to any gene: 8. This CDR3 has 16 amino acids. Germline V CDR1 and CDR2: MNHNS, SASEGT. CDR3 nucleotides: TGTGCCAGCAGTGAAGCGCTCGGACAGGGCGTCAACATTCAGTACTTC. This codes for CASSEALGQGVNIQYF.

Comments on this clone: The CDR3 does not end in the conserved phenylalanine or tryptophan, so this is likely a read error. The genes are TRBV15 and TRBJ2-7; TRBD2 aligns across 14 bases. J gave up 5 bases and V 3 bases, and 21 bases lay outside the gene matches. CDR1 LNHNV and CDR2 YYDKDF come from the germline V gene (reference sequence). The length of the CDR3 is 21 residues. The CDR3 spells CATSSSIPGQRLAGGPHEQYL. In DNA form, the CDR3 reads TGTGCCACCAGCAGCTCCATACCGGGACAGCGACTAGCGGGGGGGCCCCACGAGCAGTACCTC.

The genes are TRBV4-1 and TRBJ1-1; 9 positions match TRBD1. The length of the CDR3 is 15 residues. The V segment lost 4 bases and the J segment 4 bases; nucleotides outside the gene matches: 7. Germline loops: CDR1 MGHRA, CDR2 YSYEKL. The CDR3 reads CASSRTGVQGTEAFF. CDR3 nucleotides: TGCGCCAGCAGCCGGACAGGGGTCCAGGGCACTGAAGCTTTCTTT.

The gene calls are TRBV27 and TRBJ2-1; possibly TRBD1 for D (6 bases). Germline V gives CDR1 MNHEY, CDR2 SMNVEV (reference sequence). This CDR3 has 17 residues. Trimming left V 5 bases short and J 3 bases short, with 20 bases between. For the CDR3, the DNA is TGTGCCAGCAGTGGGGTACAGGGAACTAGACTCTACAATGAGCAGTTCTTC. This codes for CASSGVQGTRLYNEQFF.